This T cell receptor beta chain was profiled in a study of blood T cell repertoires in COVID-19. At the level of the study: Specimens from acute and convalescent COVID-19 originated in the United States, Italy and Spain. T cells, B-cell-depleted T cells, or PBMCs supplied cDNA or gDNA.

In the original processing: By means of reference gene primer amplification, nucleated cell counts were estimated. Profiling relied on immunoSEQ multiplex PCR, and the TCRdb table lists in-frame clones only, not all of them. The D gene and trimming were derived from the DNA, and the V and J assignments and clone size from that table. The table shows about 210,000 clones, with 82% occurring only once. The CDR3 sequence is 13 residues long. The germline V and J ends were trimmed by 5 bases and 5 bases, with 11 bases remaining between them. Germline assignment: CDR1 SGHNT and CDR2 YENEEA. Seattle patient enrollment occurred during active infection, with longitudinal follow-up thereafter.

The sequenced material came from peripheral blood. The sequence derives from a woman aged 60-75 years with COVID-19, enrolled during active disease. This chain uses TRBV11-3 with TRBJ2-3; no firm D call. The CDR3 loop is CASSHLGLDTQYF. CDR3 DNA: TGTGCCAGCAGCCACCTTGGCTTAGATACGCAGTATTTT.